A selection of T cell receptor beta chains follows, all from one sample in a study of cytomegalovirus exposure and HLA in healthy donors. Produced via immunoSEQ multiplex PCR; TCRdb's table is partial and in-frame only. The sample has 100,000 to 150,000 clones; 84% are singletons. Input material: PBMCs. These receptors were taken from a woman aged 18 to 35 in good health and CMV-seropositive. CDR3s include the opening cysteine and the closing phenylalanine or tryptophan. The order of the fields is J gene, D gene, V gene, clone size, CDR3 DNA, CDR3 protein. D genes are given only for firm matches. Only some rows state a clone size, as once, few, many or a class for expanded clones.

J: TRBJ1-2; D: .; V: TRBV2; size: .; DNA: TGTGCCAGCAGTGAGTCGGGGATCTATGGCTACACCTTC; CDR3: CASSESGIYGYTF
J: TRBJ2-3; D: .; V: TRBV12-2; size: .; DNA: TGTGCAAGTCGCTTAGCGGGGACTAGCGTGGGGAAGTATTTT; CDR3: CASRLAGTSVGKYF
J: TRBJ2-5; D: .; V: TRBV5-1; size: .; DNA: TGCGCCAGCAGCCCCGACGGGAGTCAAGAGACCCAGTACTTC; CDR3: CASSPDGSQETQYF
J: TRBJ2-7; D: .; V: TRBV7-9; size: .; DNA: TGTTCCAGCAGCTGGCAATACGAGCAGTACTTC; CDR3: CSSSWQYEQYF
J: TRBJ2-5; D: TRBD1; V: TRBV5-1; size: .; DNA: TGCGCCACCAGGGACAGGGAGTTAGAGACCCAGTACTTC; CDR3: CATRDRELETQYF
J: TRBJ2-3; D: .; V: TRBV5-4; size: .; DNA: TGTGCCAGCAGCGACAGCACAGAGCGAAGCACAGATACGCAGTATTTT; CDR3: CASSDSTERSTDTQYF
J: TRBJ2-3; D: TRBD2; V: TRBV7-2; size: .; DNA: TGTGCCAGCAGCTTATTAGCGGGACCCTCTTCCTATTTT; CDR3: CASSLLAGPSSYF
J: TRBJ1-1; D: .; V: TRBV6-1; size: .; DNA: TGTGCCAGCAGTGAACGAGGTGCTTTCTTT; CDR3: CASSERGAFF
J: TRBJ2-7; D: .; V: TRBV7-8; size: once; DNA: TGTGCCAGCAGCTTAGAGCCTAGCTCCTACGAGCAGTACTTC; CDR3: CASSLEPSSYEQYF
J: TRBJ1-2; D: TRBD1; V: TRBV30; size: .; DNA: TGTGCCTGGAGTGTGACACAGGGGGCTTGGGGCTACACCTTC; CDR3: CAWSVTQGAWGYTF
J: TRBJ2-2; D: .; V: TRBV18; size: .; DNA: TGTGCCAGCTCACCGGGAGTAGGTGGCGGGGAGCTGTTTTTT; CDR3: CASSPGVGGGELFF
J: TRBJ1-6; D: .; V: TRBV5-1; size: .; DNA: TGCGCCAGCAGCTTGGCGGGATATGGCTCACCCCTCCACTTT; CDR3: CASSLAGYGSPLHF
J: TRBJ1-6; D: .; V: TRBV27; size: .; DNA: TGTGCCAGCCGGCGGGAGGGGACCTATAATTCACCCCTCCACTTT; CDR3: CASRREGTYNSPLHF